The 26 T cell receptor beta chains below come from one sample, sequenced in a study of glioma-infiltrating T cells after dendritic cell vaccination. Measured with immunoSEQ multiplex PCR; TCRdb has only the in-frame clones, and not every one. This sample carries 85,000 to 100,000 clones, 80% of them seen once, and the ten largest clones take around 5.4%. Time point indicated: after dendritic cell vaccination, including at tumor progression/relapse. The material was blood, obtained after dendritic cell vaccination. The receptors derive from a human donor with glioblastoma.

The chain uses TRBV11-2 and TRBJ2-3, with D possibly matching TRBD1 (6 bases). The germline gives CDR1 SGHAT, CDR2 FQNNGV. V was shortened by 5 bases and J by 4 bases, with 19 bases between the two germline ends. CDR3 length equals 16 residues. The CDR3 loop is CASSPNGASGADTQYF. CDR3 coding DNA: TGTGCCAGCAGCCCTAATGGGGCCTCAGGGGCAGATACGCAGTATTTT.

Only one count was recorded for this clone. The chain carries TRBV7-8 and TRBJ1-4, with D perhaps TRBD1 (5 bases). Germline CDR1 SGHVS, CDR2 FQNEAQ. Trimming cost V 5 bases and J 2 bases, with 9 bases left between them. The CDR3 consists of 14 residues. CDR3 nucleotide sequence: TGTGCCAGCAGCGCGACAGATACTAATGAAAAACTGTTTTTT. This codes for CASSATDTNEKLFF.

This sequence joins TRBV5-1 and TRBJ2-7, with D perhaps matching TRBD1 (6 bases). The CDR3 has 13 residues. V was pared by 7 bases and J by 3 bases, with 14 bases between. Per the germline V gene, CDR1 is SGHRS and CDR2 is YFSETQ. The CDR3 reads CASSWQGRYEQYF. In DNA, the CDR3 is TGCGCCAGCTCCTGGCAGGGGCGCTACGAGCAGTACTTC.

The V call is TRBV5-6, the J call TRBJ1-2; 9 nucleotides match TRBD1. J lost 5 bases, V lost 4 bases, and 9 bases had no gene match. The CDR3 is 15 residues long. CDR1 SGHDT and CDR2 YYEEEE come from the germline V gene. The CDR3 sequence: CASSPPGTGSYGYTF. CDR3 nucleotides: TGTGCCAGCAGCCCACCCGGGACAGGGTCTTATGGCTACACCTTC.

The rearrangement joins TRBV6-5 to TRBJ2-1; the D gene is possibly TRBD2 (6 bases). Looked up from germline, CDR1 is MNHEY and CDR2 is SVGAGI. The CDR3 consists of 14 residues. Between the trimmed V and J ends, which lost 6 bases and 6 bases, there was a span of 15 bases. CDR3 in DNA: TGTGCCAGCAGCCTCGGGAGATTGGTCAATGAGCAGTTCTTC. It codes for CASSLGRLVNEQFF.

J is TRBJ1-1 and V is TRBV18; D is unresolved. Per germline, CDR1 KGHSH and CDR2 LQKENI. The CDR3 spans 13 residues. V lost 1 base, J lost 8 bases, and 11 bases lay in between. CDR3 in amino acids: CASSPRSTVEAFF. The CDR3 DNA is TGTGCCAGCTCACCACGAAGTACAGTCGAAGCTTTCTTT. Complete variable domain (other parts from reference TRBV18 and TRBJ1-1): NAGVMQNPRHLVRRRGQEARLRCSPMKGHSHVYWYRQLPEEGLKFMVYLQKENIIDESGMPKERFSAEFPKEGPSILRIQQVVRGDSAAYFCASSPRSTVEAFFGQGTRLTVV.

The genes are TRBV6-1 and TRBJ2-1; 7 nucleotides line up with TRBD1. Looked up from germline, CDR1 is MNHNS and CDR2 is SASEGT. V was pared by 5 bases and J by 9 bases, with 10 bases of the junction left unmatched. The CDR3 has 14 residues. CDR3 in DNA: TGTGCCAGCAGTACTTGGGACAGTTTAGGTGAGCAGTTCTTC. Translation: CASSTWDSLGEQFF.

The chain combines TRBV6-1 with TRBJ1-5, with a weak D call TRBD1 (6 bases). The CDR3 contains 13 residues. With 4 bases removed from V and 2 bases from J, the gap between germline ends came to 6 bases. Looked up from germline, CDR1 is MNHNS and CDR2 is SASEGT. The CDR3 loop is CASSGTGNQPQHF. CDR3 sequence (DNA): TGTGCCAGCAGTGGGACAGGCAATCAGCCCCAGCATTTT.

The genes are TRBV6-5 and TRBJ2-5, with TRBD2 matching 12 bases. CDR1 is MNHEY, CDR2 SVGAGI, per germline. V lost 5 bases and J lost 6; bases outside the gene matches: 7. This CDR3 is 15 amino acids long. CDR3 bases: TGTGCCAGCAGTCCCGGGACTAGCGGGCTCCAGACCCAGTACTTC. Protein product: CASSPGTSGLQTQYF.

This clone was detected only a few times. The chain combines TRBV5-5 with TRBJ2-1; 10 nucleotides agree with TRBD1. The V gene end was trimmed by 2 bases and the J gene end by 5 bases; junction bases not matched to a gene: 13. The CDR3 covers 18 residues. Germline CDR1 reads SGHKS; CDR2 reads YYEKEE (reference sequence). CDR3 region: CASSLYRPGTGAHNEQFF. As DNA, the CDR3 is TGTGCCAGCAGCTTATACAGGCCCGGGACAGGGGCACACAATGAGCAGTTCTTC.

This clone was found a few times. The CDR3 bases are TGTGCCAGCAGCTTGGGCCTAGCGGGAAGCGAGCAGTACTTC. It codes for CASSLGLAGSEQYF. The chain uses TRBV5-8 and TRBJ2-7; TRBD2 matches at 9 bases. V dropped 0 bases and J dropped 6; count of bases not matched to a gene: 4. The CDR3 runs to 14 residues. Germline V lookup: CDR1 SGHTS, CDR2 YDEGEE.

The gene calls are TRBV19 and TRBJ1-6; 9 bases fit TRBD1. Germline CDR1 is LNHDA and CDR2 is SQIVND (reference sequence). Trimming cost V 0 bases and J 11 bases; bases outside gene matches: 8. The CDR3 is made up of 16 amino acids. This CDR3 reads CASSIEAGTGITPLHF. As DNA, the CDR3 is TGTGCCAGTAGTATAGAGGCCGGGACAGGGATTACACCCCTCCACTTT.

The chain combines TRBV27 with TRBJ2-5, with 11 bases that match TRBD2. The germline V gene encodes CDR1 MNHEY and CDR2 SMNVEV (reference sequence). The CDR3 has 15 amino acids. J was trimmed by 14 bases and V by 2 bases; bases with no gene match: 13. CDR3 in amino acids: CASSLLAGGLEPVYF. The CDR3 DNA reads as TGTGCCAGCAGTTTACTAGCGGGGGGCCTAGAGCCTGTCTACTTC.

J is TRBJ2-1 and V is TRBV5-4; the D is unclear. The CDR3 is 11 residues long. V shed 0 bases and J shed 8 bases, with 3 bases lying between them. Germline lookup yields CDR1 SGHNT and CDR2 YYREEE (reference sequence). The CDR3 spells CASSLADEQFF. As DNA, the CDR3 is TGTGCCAGCAGCTTGGCGGATGAGCAGTTCTTC.

The table lists this clone with a few counts. This sequence joins TRBV6-5 and TRBJ1-2; tentatively, D is TRBD1 (5 bases). Germline CDR1 is MNHEY and CDR2 is SVGAGI. The CDR3 has 14 amino acids. V was cut by 6 bases and J by 5 bases, with 16 bases left in between. The CDR3 nucleotides read TGTGCCAGCAGGCCCGGGGCGGGGGGTTATGGCTACACCTTC. Protein: CASRPGAGGYGYTF.

The chain recombines TRBV10-1 with TRBJ1-5, with no clear D. V was pared by 8 bases and J by 0 bases, with 20 bases between. There are 17 residues in the CDR3. Germline CDR1 WNHNN, CDR2 SYGVQD (reference sequence). This CDR3 is CASRPPRVTCSNQPQHF. DNA for the CDR3: TGCGCCAGCCGTCCCCCCCGGGTAACGTGTAGCAATCAGCCCCAGCATTTT.

The chain joins TRBV10-2 to TRBJ1-5; D may be TRBD1 (6 bases). This CDR3 has 13 amino acids. V dropped 7 bases and J dropped 6 bases, with 13 bases sitting between them. Germline assignment: CDR1 WSHSY and CDR2 SAAADI. For the CDR3, the DNA is TGCGCCAGCACGGAAGGGGGAAGTCAGCCCCAGCATTTT. This sequence encodes CASTEGGSQPQHF.

The J gene is TRBJ2-7, the V gene TRBV4-1, with 7 nucleotides matching TRBD2. Germline V gives CDR1 MGHRA, CDR2 YSYEKL. The CDR3 spans 14 residues. Unmatched junction bases numbered 8, after V lost 4 bases and J lost 5 bases. The CDR3 DNA sequence: TGCGCCAGCAGCCTAAGGGAACTAGCGCACGAGCAGTACTTC. This encodes CASSLRELAHEQYF.

This sequence joins TRBV6-1 and TRBJ1-1; a possible D gene is TRBD1 (6 bases). V was shortened by 4 bases and J by 1 base, with 10 bases between the two germline ends. Germline V gene lookup returns CDR1 MNHNS and CDR2 SASEGT. This CDR3 is 14 amino acids long. The CDR3 loop reads CASSVRTANTEAFF. In DNA form, the CDR3 reads TGTGCCAGCAGTGTCCGGACAGCGAACACTGAAGCTTTCTTT.

The rearrangement uses TRBV7-9 and TRBJ2-7; possible D gene TRBD2, 6 bases. Trimming shortened V by 7 bases and J by 13 bases, and 26 bases separated the two germline ends. Germline V CDR1 and CDR2: SEHNR, FQNEAQ (reference sequence). CDR3 length: 14 residues. CDR3 amino acids: CASIARGKGPRGYF. As DNA, the CDR3 is TGTGCCAGCATCGCACGGGGGAAGGGTCCTCGTGGATACTTC. Using reference TRBV7-9 and TRBJ2-7 for the parts outside the CDR3, the full variable domain is DTGVSQNPRHKITKRGQNVTFRCDPISEHNRLYWYRQTLGQGPEFLTYFQNEAQLEKSRLLSDRFSAERPKGSFSTLEIQRTEQGDSAMYLCASIARGKGPRGYFGPGTRLTVT.

The chain couples TRBV6-4 to TRBJ1-6; possibly TRBD1 for D (5 bases). V was trimmed by 2 bases and J by 9 bases, leaving 11 bases between them. CDR1 and CDR2 from the germline V gene are MRHNA and SNTAGT. The CDR3 has 14 amino acids. The CDR3 here is CASSDGQGSSPLHF. The CDR3 nucleotides read TGTGCCAGCAGTGACGGTCAGGGAAGTTCACCCCTCCACTTT.

This sequence joins TRBV19 and TRBJ2-1; 9 bases match TRBD1. The V and J ends lost 5 bases and 7 bases, in that order; junction bases with no gene match: 12. The CDR3 is 16 residues long. CDR1 is LNHDA and CDR2 is SQIVND in the germline V gene (reference sequence). The CDR3 DNA reads TGTGCCAGTAGTTACAATTCAAGGACAGGGGCGAATGAGCAGTTCTTC. This codes for CASSYNSRTGANEQFF.

This rearrangement joins TRBV28 to TRBJ2-7, with 9 bases identical to TRBD2. The junction had 11 bases not matched to a gene; V was cut back by 5 bases and J by 6 bases. Germline CDR1 is MDHEN and CDR2 is SYDVKM. This CDR3 region has 15 residues. The CDR3 bases are TGTGCCAGCAGTCCCCGACTAGCGGCGTTGTCCGAGCAGTACTTC. This translates into CASSPRLAALSEQYF.

The gene calls are TRBV28 and TRBJ1-4; 7 nucleotides align to TRBD1. The V gene end was trimmed by 8 bases and the J gene end by 0 bases; junction bases not matched to a gene: 6. Germline V gene data show CDR1 as MDHEN and CDR2 as SYDVKM. The CDR3 loop spans 15 amino acids. The CDR3 loop reads CASHRGGATNEKLFF. The CDR3 bases are TGTGCCAGCCACAGGGGAGGAGCAACTAATGAAAAACTGTTTTTT.

The CDR3, as DNA: TGCGCCAGCAGCTTTGACAGCACCTACGAGCAGTACTTC. This sequence encodes CASSFDSTYEQYF. The rearrangement joins TRBV5-1 to TRBJ2-7; a possible D gene is TRBD1 (5 bases). V shed 2 bases and J shed 2 bases, with 8 bases lying between them. Germline V gives CDR1 SGHRS, CDR2 YFSETQ. The CDR3 covers 13 residues.

The chain employs TRBV15 and TRBJ2-7; D is ambiguous. V shed 3 bases and J shed 0 bases, with 21 bases lying between them. Germline V lookup: CDR1 LNHNV, CDR2 YYDKDF (reference sequence). This CDR3 has 18 residues. The CDR3 DNA reads as TGTGCCACCAGCAGGAAACCCCATAGTCGTATATCCTCCTACGAGCAGTACTTC. Its protein product is CATSRKPHSRISSYEQYF.